One sample yielded the 15 T cell receptor beta chains listed below, sequenced in a study of T cells after somatic rescue of genetic block. Generated by immunoSEQ multiplex PCR, the TCRdb table keeps only in-frame clones and is missing some. The table has fewer than 15,000 clones, approximately 70% seen once. Sequenced sample: peripheral blood mononuclear cells (PBMCs). Receptor source: a boy between 10 and 17 years old.

This clone has a handful of counts. The V call is TRBV11-2, the J call TRBJ2-5, with 9 nucleotides matching TRBD2. The CDR3 consists of 14 residues. The germline gives CDR1 SGHAT, CDR2 FQNNGV. The junction had 8 bases not matched to a gene; V was cut back by 7 bases and J by 5 bases. The CDR3: CASIPVAGGETQYF. In nucleotides, the CDR3 is TGTGCCAGCATCCCGGTTGCGGGGGGGGAGACCCAGTACTTC.

Only one count was recorded for this clone. CDR3 sequence reads: CASKETGGNYGYTF. DNA for the CDR3: TGTGCCAGCAAAGAGACAGGGGGTAACTATGGCTACACCTTC. The V call is TRBV6-5, the J call TRBJ1-2; 9 bases fit TRBD1. Trimming removed 7 bases from V and 1 base from J; junction bases left unmatched: 4. Germline loops: CDR1 MNHEY, CDR2 SVGAGI. The CDR3 length is 14 residues.

The V gene is TRBV19, the J gene TRBJ2-1; maybe TRBD1 (6 bases). Germline V gives CDR1 LNHDA, CDR2 SQIVND (reference sequence). V lost 7 bases to trimming and J lost 7 bases, with 17 bases between them. CDR3 length: 14 residues. Here the CDR3 reads CASTPPGQRNEQFF. The DNA of the CDR3 is TGTGCCAGTACCCCACCCGGACAGAGAAATGAGCAGTTCTTC.

CDR3 protein: CASSPRQGTETQYF. CDR3 DNA sequence: TGTGCCAGCTCACCCCGACAGGGGACAGAGACCCAGTACTTC. V usage is TRBV18 and J usage is TRBJ2-5; TRBD1 matches at 8 bases. Germline trimming cut 3 bases from V and 4 bases from J; bases unmatched to any gene: 4. Germline V lookup: CDR1 KGHSH, CDR2 LQKENI. CDR3 length: 14 residues.

This clone was picked up a small number of times. The chain couples TRBV15 to TRBJ2-7, with D possibly TRBD1 on 6 matching bases. This CDR3 comprises 15 residues. The ends were cut back, 1 base at V and 2 bases at J, with 12 bases in the middle. CDR1 is LNHNV and CDR2 is YYDKDF in the germline V gene (reference sequence). CDR3 DNA: TGTGCCACCAGCAGAGTCGTGGGGGCTCCCTACGAGCAGTACTTC. Its translation: CATSRVVGAPYEQYF.

This chain joins TRBV19 and TRBJ2-6; tentative D call: TRBD2 (7 bases). The CDR3 has 15 residues. The germline V and J ends were trimmed by 6 bases and 1 base, with 10 bases remaining between them. The germline V gene encodes CDR1 LNHDA and CDR2 SQIVND (reference sequence). DNA of the CDR3: TGTGCCAGTAGGGGAGGGGGTTCTGGGGCCAACGTCCTGACTTTC. Protein product: CASRGGGSGANVLTF.

The chain links TRBV6-5 to TRBJ2-1, with 7 bases aligning to TRBD2. Germline lookup yields CDR1 MNHEY and CDR2 SVGAGI. This CDR3 is 14 amino acids long. After removal of 6 bases from V and 1 base from J, the junction contained 3 bases not matched to a gene. CDR3: CASRGAGSYNEQFF. DNA of the CDR3: TGTGCCAGCAGGGGAGCGGGGTCCTACAATGAGCAGTTCTTC.

The chain has TRBV30 and TRBJ1-2, with no clear D. In germline, CDR1 is GTSNPN, CDR2 SVGIG (reference sequence). The CDR3 loop spans 14 amino acids. Trimming removed 2 bases from V and 6 bases from J, with 16 bases in between. The CDR3 DNA follows: TGTGCCTGGAGTCTAAGACCCTGGGAGGATGGCTACACCTTC. Translating gives CAWSLRPWEDGYTF.

This clone has just a few counts. The J gene is TRBJ2-3, the V gene TRBV4-2; D not certain. V shed 0 bases and J shed 0 bases, with 10 bases lying between them. The CDR3 contains 16 residues. The germline V gene encodes CDR1 LGHNA and CDR2 YNFKEQ. CDR3 in amino acids: CASSQDMQSSTDTQYF. In DNA, the CDR3 is TGTGCCAGCAGCCAAGATATGCAGTCTAGCACAGATACGCAGTATTTT.

CDR3 in amino acids: CASSSGLAGYNEQFF. CDR3 nucleotides: TGTGCCAGCAGCTCGGGACTAGCGGGGTACAATGAGCAGTTCTTC. The V and J genes are TRBV7-2 and TRBJ2-1; TRBD2 aligns across 13 bases. Germline CDR1 is SGHTA and CDR2 is FQGNSA. The CDR3 loop spans 15 amino acids. The V gene end was trimmed by 4 bases and the J gene end by 4 bases; junction bases not matched to a gene: 1.

This clone is medium-sized. The gene calls are TRBV10-2 and TRBJ2-1; 11 nucleotides match TRBD2. This CDR3 contains 16 residues. The V gene end was trimmed by 6 bases and the J gene end by 7 bases; junction bases not matched to a gene: 11. Germline V lookup: CDR1 WSHSY, CDR2 SAAADI. CDR3 amino acids: CASSSRGLAEVNEQFF. For the CDR3, the DNA is TGCGCCAGCAGCTCTAGGGGACTAGCGGAGGTTAATGAGCAGTTCTTC.

This rearrangement joins TRBV28 to TRBJ2-7; 9 positions match TRBD2. This CDR3 has 14 amino acids. Germline CDR1 and CDR2: MDHEN and SYDVKM. With 2 bases clipped from V and 6 bases from J, the junction kept 5 bases outside the gene matches. CDR3 in DNA: TGTGCCAGCAGTTTAGCGGGAGGGCCCTCCGAGCAGTACTTC. Its protein is CASSLAGGPSEQYF.

This clone was counted only a few times. The chain's CDR3 is CASRLTGNYGYTF. The CDR3 DNA sequence: TGTGCCAGCAGGTTGACAGGGAACTATGGCTACACCTTC. The genes are TRBV7-3 and TRBJ1-2; 7 bases line up with TRBD1. With V trimmed by 6 bases and J by 2 bases, 3 bases remained unmatched. There are 13 residues in the CDR3. The germline V gene encodes CDR1 SGHTA and CDR2 FQGTGA. Looking up the rest from reference TRBV7-3 and TRBJ1-2 gives the full variable domain: GAGVSQTPSNKVTEKGKYVELRCDPISGHTALYWYRQSLGQGPEFLIYFQGTGAADDSGLPNDRFFAVRPEGSVSTLKIQRTERGDSAVYLCASRLTGNYGYTFGSGTRLTVV.

The V and J genes are TRBV6-5 and TRBJ1-6; D is ambiguous. Trimming took 7 bases from V and 3 from J, leaving 13 bases between them. Germline V CDR1 and CDR2: MNHEY, SVGAGI. This CDR3 has 15 amino acids. The CDR3 bases are TGTGCCAGCACCGAAGCTGGGATCTATAATTCACCCCTCCACTTT. Translating gives CASTEAGIYNSPLHF.

This clone has a single count. CDR3 residues: CASSFSGGDSEQYF. CDR3 sequence (DNA): TGTGCCAGCAGCTTTAGCGGGGGAGACTCCGAGCAGTACTTC. The chain recombines TRBV7-9 with TRBJ2-7, with 9 bases matching TRBD2. V was clipped by 3 bases and J by 6 bases; unmatched bases: 6. This CDR3 spans 14 amino acids. Germline V gene data show CDR1 as SEHNR and CDR2 as FQNEAQ (reference sequence).